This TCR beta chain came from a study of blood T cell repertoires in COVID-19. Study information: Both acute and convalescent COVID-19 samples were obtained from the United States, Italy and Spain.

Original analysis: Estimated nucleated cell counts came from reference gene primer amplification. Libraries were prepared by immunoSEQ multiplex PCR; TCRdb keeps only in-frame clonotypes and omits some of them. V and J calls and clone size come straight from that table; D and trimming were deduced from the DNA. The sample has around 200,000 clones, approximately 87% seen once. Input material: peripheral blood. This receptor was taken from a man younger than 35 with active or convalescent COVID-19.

As DNA, the CDR3 is TGTGCTAGTGGTTCAACGCATCCAGGGGCTTTCTTT. Translated: CASGSTHPGAFF. The chain carries TRBV12-5 and TRBJ1-1; possible D gene TRBD1, 5 bases. The germline V and J ends were trimmed by 4 bases and 11 bases, with 14 bases remaining between them. The CDR3 has 12 residues. Germline CDR1 reads LGHNT; CDR2 reads FRNRAP.